The 17 T cell receptor beta chains in this list originate from one sample, sequenced in a study of T-cell memory formation after mild COVID-19. TCRdb reanalysed the 5' RACE reads using MiXCR and keeps one entry per CDR3 protein. Of some 490,000 distinct CDR3 sequences in the sample, about 20% are singletons; the top ten hold about 12%. Sequenced material: PBMCs or a T cell subset sorted from them (not recorded which). All receptors come from an adult woman who had mild COVID-19 (a few samples of this study predate the infection). Cell type and time point are not known.

The sample holds a few counts of this clonotype. The V gene is TRBV18, the J gene TRBJ1-1; TRBD1 might be the D (6 bases). Trimming took 3 bases from V and 7 from J, leaving 9 bases between them. The CDR3 sequence is 12 residues long. CDR1 is KGHSH and CDR2 is LQKENI in the germline V gene. The DNA of the CDR3 is TGTGCCAGCTCACCGAACAGGGATGAAGCTTTCTTT. Amino acid sequence: CASSPNRDEAFF.

This clonotype was found a few times. This chain connects TRBV11-1 to TRBJ1-2; possibly TRBD1 for D (5 bases). There are 17 residues in the CDR3. Deletions cut 4 bases from V and 1 base from J, with 19 bases between. The V gene's germline CDR1 is SGHAT and CDR2 FQDESV (reference sequence). The CDR3: CASSWAEGAEGNYGYTF. The DNA of the CDR3 is TGTGCCAGCAGCTGGGCGGAAGGGGCAGAGGGTAACTATGGCTACACCTTC. Full variable domain (remainder filled in from reference TRBV11-1 and TRBJ1-2): EAEVAQSPRYKITEKSQAVAFWCDPISGHATLYWYRQILGQGPELLVQFQDESVVDDSQLPKDRFSAERLKGVDSTLKIQPAELGDSAMYLCASSWAEGAEGNYGYTFGSGTRLTVV.

The chain employs TRBV5-1 and TRBJ2-3; D unresolved. With 1 base removed from V and 0 bases from J, the gap between germline ends came to 9 bases. The CDR3 contains 15 residues. Germline V lookup: CDR1 SGHRS, CDR2 YFSETQ. The CDR3 sequence is CASSLIPGSTDTQYF. The CDR3 DNA follows: TGCGCCAGCAGCTTGATTCCCGGGAGCACAGATACGCAGTATTTT.

To note about this clonotype: The junction does not match germline at one end; this may be a read error. This chain uses TRBV7-9 with TRBJ1-2, with a weak D call TRBD1 (5 bases). This CDR3 contains 17 residues. Germline CDR1 and CDR2: SEHNR and FQNEAQ (reference sequence). The CDR3 loop reads CASSLQEAQGPRIGGAF. The CDR3 coding sequence is TGTGCCAGCAGCTTACAGGAGGCTCAGGGCCCGAGAATTGGTGGGGCCTTC.

This chain connects TRBV7-2 to TRBJ2-1, with TRBD2 identical over 12 bases. V gave up 5 bases and J gave up 5 bases; unmatched junction bases: 1. The CDR3 is 14 residues long. Germline CDR1 and CDR2: SGHTA and FQGNSA. The CDR3 nucleotides read TGTGCCAGCAGCCCTAGCGGGGGGGACAATGAGCAGTTCTTC. Encoded protein: CASSPSGGDNEQFF.

This clonotype was observed many times. This sequence joins TRBV12-3 or TRBV12-4 and TRBJ2-5; 8 positions match TRBD2. This CDR3 is 15 amino acids long. J lost 1 base, V lost 6 bases, and 7 bases had no gene match. The chain's CDR3 is CASSRAGAFQETQYF. The CDR3 nucleotides are TGTGCCAGCAGCCGAGCGGGAGCGTTCCAAGAGACCCAGTACTTC.

This clonotype has just a few counts. The chain employs TRBV12-3 or TRBV12-4 and TRBJ2-4, with D possibly being TRBD1 or TRBD2 (5 bases each). There are 15 residues in the CDR3. V lost 1 base and J 6 bases, leaving 13 bases between the germline ends. CDR3 residues: CASSLDWAGGNIQYF. For the CDR3, the DNA is TGTGCCAGCAGTTTAGACTGGGCTGGGGGAAACATTCAGTACTTC.

J is TRBJ2-2 and V is TRBV15; 7 bases are shared with TRBD2. CDR1 and CDR2 (germline): LNHNV, YYDKDF (reference sequence). There are 17 residues in the CDR3. Trimming took 0 bases from V and 3 from J; bases not matched to a gene: 7. The CDR3 sequence: CATSRDRLGRDTGELFF. In nucleotides, the CDR3 is TGTGCCACCAGCAGAGATCGGTTGGGGAGGGACACCGGGGAGCTGTTTTTT.

The chain carries TRBV25-1 and TRBJ2-1; D gene ambiguous. CDR3 length: 13 amino acids. V was pared by 8 bases and J by 2 bases, with 10 bases between. Germline CDR1 MGHDK, CDR2 SYGVNS. CDR3 DNA: TGTGCCAGCGGAAACGACCCCTACAATGAGCAGTTCTTC. Amino acids: CASGNDPYNEQFF.

This clonotype was seen only a few times. The junction and the germline gene differ at one end; a read error may be behind it. The chain uses TRBV3-1 and TRBJ1-2, with a tentative D call TRBD1 (5 bases). This CDR3 spans 14 amino acids. The germline V gene encodes CDR1 LGHDT and CDR2 YNNKEL (reference sequence). In DNA form, the CDR3 reads TGTGCCAGCACCCAAGGGGCACCCAACTATGGCTACACCTTC. This translates into CASTQGAPNYGYTF.

The chain is built from TRBV6-5 and TRBJ2-3; 9 positions match TRBD1. V trimming: 6 bases; J trimming: 2 bases; junction bases outside the gene matches: 6. Per the germline V gene, CDR1 is MNHEY and CDR2 is SVGAGI. The CDR3 has 15 residues. Here the CDR3 reads CASSRTGGFTDTQYF. The CDR3 bases are TGTGCCAGCAGCCGTACAGGGGGCTTCACAGATACGCAGTATTTT.

J is TRBJ2-1 and V is TRBV11-2; a weak D match, TRBD2 (9 bases). CDR3 length: 16 residues. V lost 5 bases to trimming and J lost 8 bases, with 22 bases between them. CDR1 is SGHAT and CDR2 is FQNNGV in the germline V gene. This chain's CDR3 is CASSPSGLAGGDEQFF. DNA for the CDR3: TGTGCCAGCAGCCCCTCGGGACTAGCAGGGGGCGATGAGCAGTTCTTC.

This clonotype was recorded a few times. The gene calls are TRBV5-1 and TRBJ1-4; 9 bases agree with TRBD1. The V gene's germline CDR1 is SGHRS and CDR2 YFSETQ. The CDR3 spans 14 residues. The V gene end was trimmed by 2 bases and the J gene end by 8 bases; junction bases not matched to a gene: 4. CDR3 coding DNA: TGCGCCAGCAGCTTACAGGGGGCAAAAGAAAAACTGTTTTTT. Translating it yields CASSLQGAKEKLFF.

This clonotype was seen more than once but under ten times. V is TRBV12-3 or TRBV12-4 and J is TRBJ1-2; D call uncertain. With 8 bases removed from V and 8 bases from J, the gap between germline ends came to 12 bases. The CDR3 length is 11 residues. In nucleotides, the CDR3 is TGTGCCAGCCGTCGGGGTTTCGGCTACACCTTC. It translates to CASRRGFGYTF.

This clonotype occurred a few times. V usage is TRBV4-1 and J usage is TRBJ1-2, with TRBD1 matching 8 bases. This CDR3 comprises 16 residues. V lost 1 base to trimming and J lost 4 bases; unmatched junction nucleotides: 8. CDR1 MGHRA and CDR2 YSYEKL come from the germline V gene. CDR3: CASSQVPQGDGYGYTF. Here the CDR3 DNA reads TGCGCCAGCAGCCAAGTACCACAGGGGGATGGCTATGGCTACACCTTC.

The chain carries TRBV24-1 and TRBJ2-1; weak D call: TRBD1 (5 bases). V lost 0 bases and J lost 15, with 11 bases in between. The length of the CDR3 is 12 residues. From germline, CDR1 is KGHDR and CDR2 SFDVKD. The CDR3 DNA follows: TGTGCCACCAGTGATTTGAACAAGGGGCGGTTCTTC. Translating gives CATSDLNKGRFF.

J is TRBJ2-1 and V is TRBV7-9, with D hard to call. Trimming shortened V by 6 bases and J by 4 bases, and 10 bases separated the two germline ends. This CDR3 contains 13 residues. Germline values: CDR1 SEHNR, CDR2 FQNEAQ (reference sequence). The CDR3 bases are TGTGCCAGCAGACACCCTGCATACAATGAGCAGTTCTTC. The encoded protein is CASRHPAYNEQFF.